The rows below give T cell receptor beta chains drawn from one sample of a study of shared clonotypes between healthy human individuals. The assay was immunoSEQ multiplex PCR, and TCRdb's table has in-frame clones only and misses some. This table has under 1,100,000 clones, approximately 80% appearing once. Sequencing used memory CD4+ T cells from PBMCs. The source is a man aged 18 to 29 in good health. Some clones in this sample may be carry-over from other donors' samples. CDR3s include the opening cysteine and the closing phenylalanine or tryptophan.

cdr3_aa j_call v_call
CASSPQAWAYEQYF TRBJ2-7 TRBV7-2
CASSAQGQGEQFF TRBJ2-1 TRBV9
CASSPSGTTDTQYF TRBJ2-3 TRBV9
CASSVGFGAGQQETQYF TRBJ2-5 TRBV9
CASSLGGQSNTEAFF TRBJ1-1 TRBV7-2
CASSRFRDSNTGELFF TRBJ2-2 TRBV9
CAISPGQGITDTQYF TRBJ2-3 TRBV10-3
CASSRTDGQPQHF TRBJ1-5 TRBV11-1
CAWTRDLRETQYF TRBJ2-5 TRBV30
CASSYQRLAGAYEQYF TRBJ2-7 TRBV7-2